This T cell receptor (beta chain) originates from a study of blood T cell repertoires in COVID-19. Study details: Samples of COVID-19 (acute and convalescent) were obtained from the United States, Italy and Spain. T cells, B-cell-depleted T cells, or PBMCs supplied cDNA or gDNA.

Original handling: Scientists estimated how many nucleated cells there were by amplifying reference gene primers. Sequencing was performed with immunoSEQ multiplex PCR; in TCRdb, only in-frame clones are kept and a portion is missing. V and J calls plus clone size are reproduced from that table; the DNA served to infer D and trimming. This table holds around 300,000 clones, about nine tenths found once. CDR3 length: 16 residues. The J segment lost 10 bases and the V segment lost 5 bases, leaving 13 bases of the junction unmatched. The germline V gene encodes CDR1 SGDLS and CDR2 YYNGEE. This clone came up once.

Sequenced: PBMCs or T cells enriched from blood (not recorded which). This sequence was found in an older woman who had recovered from COVID-19. The chain carries TRBV9 and TRBJ2-1, with TRBD2 identical over 12 bases. The CDR3 DNA follows: TGTGCCAGCAGTGAACCCCTAGCGGGGGGGCCGGAGGAGCAGTTCTTC. It codes for CASSEPLAGGPEEQFF. The entire variable domain, with the rest obtained from reference TRBV9 and TRBJ2-1, is as follows: DSGVTQTPKHLITATGQRVTLRCSPRSGDLSVYWYQQSLDQGLQFLIQYYNGEERAKGNILERFSAQQFPDLHSELNLSSLELGDSALYFCASSEPLAGGPEEQFFGPGTRLTVL.